What follows are 6 T cell receptor beta chains derived from one specimen sequenced in a study of control samples from healthy donors and cancer patients. Libraries were prepared by immunoSEQ multiplex PCR; TCRdb keeps only in-frame clonotypes and omits some of them. The sample lists 100,000 to 150,000 clones, roughly 92% seen once, with approximately 0.58% in the top ten. The sequenced material came from PBMCs. These receptor sequences come from a man aged 80 or over with head and neck cancer.

The chain uses TRBV9 and TRBJ1-5, with a possible D match to TRBD1 (5 bases). Per germline, CDR1 SGDLS and CDR2 YYNGEE. The CDR3 loop spans 14 amino acids. The V end lost 4 bases, the J end lost 0 bases, and 8 bases lay between the germline ends. The CDR3 nucleotides read TGTGCCAGCAGCCCAGACAGTAGCAATCAGCCCCAGCATTTT. Translating it yields CASSPDSSNQPQHF.

This sequence joins TRBV6-6 and TRBJ2-2; D is ambiguous. Germline V gene data show CDR1 as MNHNY and CDR2 as SVGAGI (reference sequence). The CDR3 contains 14 residues. The V and J ends lost 7 bases and 0 bases respectively, with 9 bases between them. Here the CDR3 reads CASNQYTNTGELFF. As DNA, the CDR3 is TGTGCCAGCAACCAGTACACGAACACCGGGGAGCTGTTTTTT.

The chain is built from TRBV7-9 and TRBJ2-6; D possibly uses TRBD1 or TRBD2 (5 bases each). V was cut by 1 base and J by 4 bases, with 8 bases left in between. This CDR3 spans 15 amino acids. Germline V gene data show CDR1 as SEHNR and CDR2 as FQNEAQ (reference sequence). The DNA of the CDR3 is TGTGCCAGCAGCTTAGTGGGGACCGGGGCCAACGTCCTGACTTTC. The encoded protein is CASSLVGTGANVLTF.

V gene TRBV11-3 combines with J gene TRBJ2-7; 8 bases agree with TRBD1. V trimming: 4 bases; J trimming: 3 bases; junction bases outside the gene matches: 5. CDR1 and CDR2 (germline): SGHNT, YENEEA. The CDR3 length is 14 residues. The CDR3 sequence: CASSSGGTGYEQYF. The CDR3 bases are TGTGCCAGCAGCTCTGGAGGGACAGGCTACGAGCAGTACTTC.

The chain recombines TRBV4-1 with TRBJ2-1; TRBD2 aligns across 10 bases. This CDR3 is 17 amino acids long. Germline-derived CDR1 and CDR2 are MGHRA and YSYEKL. J was trimmed by 6 bases and V by 4 bases; bases with no gene match: 12. The CDR3 coding sequence is TGCGCCAGCAGCCGAGGGGGACTAGCGAACCTGGGCAATGAGCAGTTCTTC. Its translation is CASSRGGLANLGNEQFF.

The chain combines TRBV29-1 with TRBJ1-1, with TRBD1 matching 11 bases. The ends lost 5 bases at V and 1 base at J; junction bases unmatched: 9. The CDR3 is 16 residues long. CDR1 and CDR2 from the germline V gene are SQVTM and ANQGSEA. This chain's CDR3 is CSVPGTGGLGNTEAFF. The CDR3 DNA sequence: TGCAGCGTTCCAGGGACAGGGGGTCTCGGGAACACTGAAGCTTTCTTT.